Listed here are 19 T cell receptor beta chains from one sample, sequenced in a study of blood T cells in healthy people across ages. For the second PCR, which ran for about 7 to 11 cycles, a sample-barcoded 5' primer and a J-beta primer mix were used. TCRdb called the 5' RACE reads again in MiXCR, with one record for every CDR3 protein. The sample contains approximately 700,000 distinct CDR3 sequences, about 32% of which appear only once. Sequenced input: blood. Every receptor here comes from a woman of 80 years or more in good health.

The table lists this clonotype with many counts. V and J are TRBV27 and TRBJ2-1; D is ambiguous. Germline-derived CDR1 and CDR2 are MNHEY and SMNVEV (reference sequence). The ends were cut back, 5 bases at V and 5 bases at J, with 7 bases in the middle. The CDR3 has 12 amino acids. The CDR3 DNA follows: TGTGCCAGCAGTCACGAGGACAATGAGCAGTTCTTC. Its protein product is CASSHEDNEQFF.

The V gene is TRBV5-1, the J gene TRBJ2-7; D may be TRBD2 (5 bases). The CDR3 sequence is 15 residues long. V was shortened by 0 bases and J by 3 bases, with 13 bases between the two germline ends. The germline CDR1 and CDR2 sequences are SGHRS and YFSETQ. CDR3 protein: CASSLGEERFYEQYF. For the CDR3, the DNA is TGCGCCAGCAGCTTGGGGGAAGAGCGGTTCTACGAGCAGTACTTC.

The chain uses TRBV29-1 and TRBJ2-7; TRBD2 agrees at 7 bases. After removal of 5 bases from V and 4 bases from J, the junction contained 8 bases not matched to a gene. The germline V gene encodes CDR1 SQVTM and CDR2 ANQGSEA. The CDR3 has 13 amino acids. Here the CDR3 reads CSVKAGSRYEQYF. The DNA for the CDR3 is TGCAGCGTTAAAGCGGGGTCCAGGTACGAGCAGTACTTC.

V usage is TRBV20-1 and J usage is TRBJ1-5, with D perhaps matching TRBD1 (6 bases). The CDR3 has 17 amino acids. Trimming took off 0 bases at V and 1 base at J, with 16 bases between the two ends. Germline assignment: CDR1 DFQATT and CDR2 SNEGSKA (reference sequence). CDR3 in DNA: TGCAGTGCTAGAGATATGTTTGGGGGCGCGAGCAATCAGCCCCAGCATTTT. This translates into CSARDMFGGASNQPQHF.

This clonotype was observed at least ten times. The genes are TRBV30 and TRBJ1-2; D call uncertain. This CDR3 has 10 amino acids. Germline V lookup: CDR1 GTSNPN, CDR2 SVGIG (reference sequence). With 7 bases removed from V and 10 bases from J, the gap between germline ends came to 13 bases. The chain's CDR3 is CAFGRFDYTF. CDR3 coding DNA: TGTGCCTTCGGCAGGTTTGACTACACCTTC.

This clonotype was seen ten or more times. The CDR3 is CASSPQGARGYGYTF. The CDR3 DNA sequence: TGTGCCAGCAGCCCACAGGGGGCAAGGGGATATGGCTACACCTTC. The V gene is TRBV3-1, the J gene TRBJ1-2; 9 positions match TRBD1. The V gene's germline CDR1 is LGHDT and CDR2 YNNKEL (reference sequence). CDR3 length: 15 residues. V shed 4 bases, J shed 5 bases, and the junction held 8 bases outside the gene matches.

This CDR3 is CSVAGGWRETEAFF. CDR3 DNA: TGCAGCGTTGCAGGGGGCTGGAGAGAAACTGAAGCTTTCTTT. The J gene is TRBJ1-1, the V gene TRBV29-1; 8 nucleotides agree with TRBD1. The V gene end was trimmed by 4 bases and the J gene end by 5 bases; junction bases not matched to a gene: 9. Germline V lookup: CDR1 SQVTM, CDR2 ANQGSEA. The CDR3 spans 14 residues.

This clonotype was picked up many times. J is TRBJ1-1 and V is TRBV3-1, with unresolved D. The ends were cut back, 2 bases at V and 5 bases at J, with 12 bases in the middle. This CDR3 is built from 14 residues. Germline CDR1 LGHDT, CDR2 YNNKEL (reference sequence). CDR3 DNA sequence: TGTGCCAGCAGCCAACGCATATCGGGAACTGAAGCTTTCTTT. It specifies CASSQRISGTEAFF. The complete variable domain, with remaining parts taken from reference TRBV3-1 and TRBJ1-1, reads DTAVSQTPKYLVTQMGNDKSIKCEQNLGHDTMYWYKQDSKKFLKIMFSYNNKELIINETVPNRFSPKSPDKAHLNLHINSLELGDSAVYFCASSQRISGTEAFFGQGTRLTVV.

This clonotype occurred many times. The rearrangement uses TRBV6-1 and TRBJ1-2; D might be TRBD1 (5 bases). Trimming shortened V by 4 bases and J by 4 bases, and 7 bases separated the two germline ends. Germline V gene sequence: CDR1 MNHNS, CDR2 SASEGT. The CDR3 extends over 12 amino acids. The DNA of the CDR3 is TGTGCCAGCAGTGTGGGACTCTATGGCTACACCTTC. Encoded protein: CASSVGLYGYTF.

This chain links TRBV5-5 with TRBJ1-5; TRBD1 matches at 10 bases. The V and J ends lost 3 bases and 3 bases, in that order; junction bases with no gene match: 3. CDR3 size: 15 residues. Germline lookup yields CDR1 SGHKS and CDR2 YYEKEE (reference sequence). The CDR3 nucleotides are TGTGCCAGCAGCTGGGGACAGGGGAACAATCAGCCCCAGCATTTT. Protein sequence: CASSWGQGNNQPQHF.

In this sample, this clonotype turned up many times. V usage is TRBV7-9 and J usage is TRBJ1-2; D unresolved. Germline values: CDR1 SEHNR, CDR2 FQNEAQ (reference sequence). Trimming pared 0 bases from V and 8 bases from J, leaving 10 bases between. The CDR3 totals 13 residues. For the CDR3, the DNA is TGTGCCAGCAGCTTAGCAGGGTTGGGCGGCTACACCTTC. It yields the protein CASSLAGLGGYTF.

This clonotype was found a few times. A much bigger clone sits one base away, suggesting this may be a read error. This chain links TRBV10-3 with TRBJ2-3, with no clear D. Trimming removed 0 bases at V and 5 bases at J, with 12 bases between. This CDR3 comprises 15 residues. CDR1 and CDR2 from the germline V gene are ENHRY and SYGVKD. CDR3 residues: CAISESTADRDTQYF. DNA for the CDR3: TGTGCCATCAGTGAGTCGACCGCTGATCGAGATACGCAGTATTTT.

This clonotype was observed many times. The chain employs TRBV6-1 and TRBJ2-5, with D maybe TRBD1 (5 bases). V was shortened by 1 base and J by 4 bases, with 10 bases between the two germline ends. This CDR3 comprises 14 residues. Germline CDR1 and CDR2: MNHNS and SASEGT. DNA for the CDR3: TGTGCCAGCAGTGAAGGTGACAGCCGAGAGACCCAGTACTTC. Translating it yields CASSEGDSRETQYF.

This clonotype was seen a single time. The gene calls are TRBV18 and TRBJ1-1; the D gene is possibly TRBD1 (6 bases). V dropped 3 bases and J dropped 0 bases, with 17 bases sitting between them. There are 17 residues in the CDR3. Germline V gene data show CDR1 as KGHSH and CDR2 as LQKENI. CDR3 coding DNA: TGTGCCAGCTCACCTGTGGGGGCAGGAAACATGAACACTGAAGCTTTCTTT. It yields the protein CASSPVGAGNMNTEAFF.

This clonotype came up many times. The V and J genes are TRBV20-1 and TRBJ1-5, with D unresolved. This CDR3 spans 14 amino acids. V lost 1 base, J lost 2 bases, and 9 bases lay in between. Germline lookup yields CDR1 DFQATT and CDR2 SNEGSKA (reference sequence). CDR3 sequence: CSARVRRGNQPQHF. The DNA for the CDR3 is TGCAGTGCTAGAGTAAGGAGGGGCAATCAGCCCCAGCATTTT.

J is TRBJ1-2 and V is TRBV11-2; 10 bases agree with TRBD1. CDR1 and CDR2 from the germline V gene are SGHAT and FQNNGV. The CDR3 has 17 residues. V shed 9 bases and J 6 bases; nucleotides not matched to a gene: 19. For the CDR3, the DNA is TGTGCCAGTAACTTAGACCCCGGGACAGGGGAAGTTCATGGCTACACCTTC. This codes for CASNLDPGTGEVHGYTF.

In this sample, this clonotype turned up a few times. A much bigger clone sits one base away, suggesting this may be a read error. For the CDR3, the DNA is TGTGTCAGCAGTTTGAGTAGCGGGGGGGCTGGCAATGAGCAGTTCTTC. Protein sequence: CVSSLSSGGAGNEQFF. This chain links TRBV27 with TRBJ2-1, with 11 bases that match TRBD2. The length of the CDR3 is 16 residues. Germline V gives CDR1 MNHEY, CDR2 SMNVEV (reference sequence).

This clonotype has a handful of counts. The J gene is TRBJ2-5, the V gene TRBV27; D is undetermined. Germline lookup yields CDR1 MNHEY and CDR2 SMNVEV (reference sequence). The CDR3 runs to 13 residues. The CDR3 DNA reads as TGTACCAACAGTTTTAGGTCACAAGAGACCCAGTACTTC. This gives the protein CTNSFRSQETQYF.

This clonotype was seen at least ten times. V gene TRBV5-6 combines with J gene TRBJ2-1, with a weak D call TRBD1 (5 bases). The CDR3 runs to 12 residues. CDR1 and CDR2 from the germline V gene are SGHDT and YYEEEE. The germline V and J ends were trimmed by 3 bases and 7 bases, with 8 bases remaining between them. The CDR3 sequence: CASSWGINEQFF. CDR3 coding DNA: TGTGCCAGCAGCTGGGGCATAAATGAGCAGTTCTTC.